This T cell receptor beta chain was recovered during a study of OX40 agonist ivuxolimab in advanced cancers. Concerning the study at large: Ivuxolimab was a fully human IgG2 agonistic monoclonal antibody targeting the costimulatory receptor OX40 (CD134). Intravenous ivuxolimab was administered to patients every 2 weeks at six dose levels: 0.01, 0.1, 0.3, 1.5, 3 and 10 mg/kg. Of the roughly 51 dose-escalation patients, hepatocellular carcinoma was present in 19, melanoma in some 15, renal cell carcinoma in 9 and head and neck cancer in 9. A male proportion of around 80% and a mean age of 60 years, ranging from roughly 23 to 79, were recorded for the dose-escalation cohort. Prior anti-PD-1, anti-PD-L1 or anti-CTLA-4 therapy was permitted, and approximately 39% of dose-escalation patients had received checkpoint inhibitors. Partial responses were achieved by three dose-escalation patients, of whom one had hepatocellular carcinoma and two had cutaneous melanoma. Peripheral TCRbeta sequencing aimed to test whether ivuxolimab altered TCR sequence diversity and caused clonal T-cell expansion. The monotherapy dose-escalation portion (N ≈ 50 patients) of the phase I ivuxolimab trial is reported in the paper. Here is what the overall study found, with its caveats: After ivuxolimab, CD8+ T cells had more expanded clones than CD4+ T cells on average. In the 0.1-3.0 mg/kg groups, partial responders had among the lowest normalized peripheral clonal expansion, particularly in CD8+ T cells. Antigen specificity was not determined for the clonally expanded peripheral T cells. Clonal expansion of both CD4+ and CD8+ blood T cells was observed from baseline to week 6 at doses 0.1 to 3.0 mg/kg. Low levels of normalized T-cell clonal expansion were also seen in some patients who did not respond.

The CDR3 starts with the cysteine, ends with the phenylalanine, and has 14 residues. Just the 42-base CDR3 DNA is kept, in frame starting at base 1. The V end loses 3 bases and the J end loses 2 bases, and a stretch of 11 bases separates them. The germline V gene specifies LGHNA as CDR1 and YSLEER as CDR2. Genomic DNA was isolated from the sorted cells so that the TCRbeta CDR3 region could be sequenced. The immunoSEQ Assay was used to sequence the TCRbeta CDR3 regions. The clones in this table, taken by TCRdb from immuneACCESS, are in-frame only. Not every clone is retained; where verified, under half of the shortfall comes from an unresolved V gene, and the cause of the rest is unknown. In all, the sample holds 60,000 to 95,000 clones, and about 85% of those were seen once. Under 0.75% of the sample comes from the top ten. Patients with a history of autoimmune disease or receiving systemic immunosuppression were excluded from the trial. Peripheral blood for TCR sequencing was drawn from every dose cohort at baseline, at cycle 4 day 1 and at cycle 7 day 1. Samples came from an open-label, multicenter, first-in-human phase I dose-escalation trial of ivuxolimab. Adults with locally advanced or metastatic melanoma, renal cell, hepatocellular, or head and neck squamous cell carcinoma were enrolled in the trial. Before TCR sequencing, CD4+ T cells and CD8+ T cells from peripheral blood were sorted into separate populations.

As to this clone: Its target antigen remains unknown. No much larger clone exists at a distance of one base, and base qualities are not known.

The V and J genes are TRBV4-3 and TRBJ2-7; the D gene is unclear. Material: CD4+ or CD8+ T cells sorted from blood, obtained in a trial of the OX40 agonist ivuxolimab. The clonotype was recovered from an adult with an advanced solid tumor such as melanoma, head and neck, liver or kidney cancer. CDR3 sequence: CASSQTNPPYEQYF. In nucleotide form, the sequence is TGCGCCAGCAGCCAGACCAACCCTCCCTACGAGCAGTACTTC.